The rows below give T cell receptor beta chains drawn from one sample of a study of blood T cell repertoires in COVID-19. The data were produced by immunoSEQ multiplex PCR, yet TCRdb's version contains in-frame clones alone and is incomplete. The data hold roughly 260,000 clones, with around 82% observed a single time. The sample consisted of PBMCs or T cells enriched from blood (not recorded which). The receptor source for this set is a woman aged 40-49 years who had been exposed to COVID-19. Each CDR3 is given with its conserved first and last residue. D genes are given only for firm matches. For some rows the clone size is stated as once, few or many, or as a class when expanded; others skip it.

j_call | v_call | clone_size | d_call | cdr3_aa | cdr3_nt
TRBJ1-3 | TRBV9 | - | - | CASSATGVRENTIYF | TGTGCCAGCAGCGCAACAGGTGTGCGAGAGAACACCATATATTTT
TRBJ1-1 | TRBV30 | once | TRBD1 | CAWSGTGDTEAFF | TGTGCCTGGAGTGGGACAGGGGACACTGAAGCTTTCTTT
TRBJ2-7 | TRBV6-4 | - | TRBD2 | CASLRGGPSYEQYF | TGTGCCTCCCTCCGCGGGGGGCCGTCCTACGAGCAGTACTTC
TRBJ1-2 | TRBV5-5 | - | - | CASSLILEGYTF | TGTGCCAGCAGCCTAATCCTGGAGGGCTACACCTTC
TRBJ2-1 | TRBV3-1/TRBV3-2 | - | TRBD2 | CASSLWTSRFDNEQFF | TGTGCCAGCAGCCTCTGGACTAGTCGGTTCGACAATGAGCAGTTCTTC
TRBJ2-7 | TRBV29-1 | - | - | CSVARDYEQYF | TGCAGCGTTGCCAGGGATTACGAGCAGTACTTC
TRBJ2-2 | TRBV18 | - | TRBD2 | CASSPPQRGGAGELFF | TGTGCCAGCTCACCGCCTCAGCGGGGGGGCGCCGGGGAGCTGTTTTTT
TRBJ1-1 | TRBV6-5 | - | - | CASSYSYRDHEAFF | TGTGCCAGCAGTTACTCCTACAGGGACCATGAAGCTTTCTTT
TRBJ2-4 | TRBV4-3 | - | - | CASSQLLVSVRAKNIQYF | TGCGCCAGCAGCCAACTTTTGGTTTCGGTGAGGGCCAAAAACATTCAGTACTTC
TRBJ2-5 | TRBV5-1 | - | TRBD2 | CASSVGTSGGETQYF | TGCGCCAGCAGCGTCGGGACTAGCGGGGGGGAGACCCAGTACTTC
TRBJ1-6 | TRBV19 | - | TRBD1 | CASSIDMGQSSYNSPLHF | TGTGCCAGTAGTATAGATATGGGACAGAGCTCCTATAATTCACCCCTCCACTTT
TRBJ2-1 | TRBV7-9 | - | - | CASGINGGPWEYEQFF | TGTGCCAGCGGCATAAACGGGGGGCCCTGGGAATATGAGCAGTTCTTC
TRBJ2-1 | TRBV7-3 | - | TRBD2 | CASSLVPSGDAALYNEQFF | TGTGCCAGCAGCTTAGTTCCTAGCGGGGATGCGGCCTTATACAATGAGCAGTTCTTC
TRBJ1-2 | TRBV15 | - | - | CATSRDTGNYGYTF | TGTGCCACCAGCAGAGACACAGGGAACTATGGCTACACCTTC
TRBJ1-3 | TRBV5-1 | once | - | CASSPPGRGNTIYF | TGCGCCAGCAGCCCTCCAGGGCGTGGAAACACCATATATTTT
TRBJ2-5 | TRBV11-2 | - | TRBD2 | CASSLVLAGPQETQYF | TGTGCCAGCAGCTTAGTGCTAGCGGGCCCCCAAGAGACCCAGTACTTC
TRBJ1-1 | TRBV6-5 | - | TRBD1 | CASSYSMGQGGTEAFF | TGTGCCAGCAGTTACTCGATGGGACAGGGGGGGACTGAAGCTTTCTTT